The next 11 T cell receptor beta chains were all read from a single sample in a study of shared T cell receptors in the human thymus. Assay used: immunoSEQ multiplex PCR; TCRdb lists only in-frame clones, some missing. The table records 540,000 or so clones, about four fifths of them present only once. This sample also appeared in a second study, on human thymus T cells.

Sequencing was done on a sample of thymocytes. The receptor set was obtained from a boy less than two years old with a congenital heart defect.

This clone was seen more than once but under ten times. The gene calls are TRBV7-2 and TRBJ2-2; tentatively, D is TRBD1 (6 bases). Trimming left V 4 bases short and J 6 bases short, with 18 bases between. Germline CDR1 SGHTA, CDR2 FQGNSA. The CDR3 has 16 amino acids. CDR3 nucleotide sequence: TGTGCCAGCAGCTGGAACCGGGCCTCAGGGGCCGGGGAGCTGTTTTTT. Translated, it gives CASSWNRASGAGELFF. Supplemented by reference TRBV7-2 and TRBJ2-2, the full variable domain reads GAGVSQSPSNKVTEKGKDVELRCDPISGHTALYWYRQSLGQGLEFLIYFQGNSAPDKSGLPSDRFSAERTGGSVSTLTIQRTQQEDSAVYLCASSWNRASGAGELFFGEGSRLTVL.

The sample holds one count of this clone. The rearrangement uses TRBV4-3 and TRBJ2-5; 7 positions match TRBD2. V dropped 0 bases and J dropped 5; count of bases not matched to a gene: 15. CDR1 is LGHNA and CDR2 is YSLEER in the germline V gene. The CDR3 is 18 amino acids. The CDR3 loop is CASSQDRASGRGGETQYF. The CDR3 DNA reads as TGCGCCAGCAGCCAAGATCGGGCTAGCGGAAGGGGAGGGGAGACCCAGTACTTC.

V is TRBV4-2 and J is TRBJ2-5; TRBD2 matches at 12 bases. The V segment lost 2 bases and the J segment 4 bases; nucleotides outside the gene matches: 8. The CDR3 runs 17 residues. Per germline, CDR1 LGHNA and CDR2 YNFKEQ. CDR3: CASSQNMTSGSGETQYF. CDR3 nucleotide sequence: TGTGCCAGCAGCCAAAATATGACTAGCGGGAGCGGAGAGACCCAGTACTTC.

This chain uses TRBV4-1 with TRBJ1-5; tentatively, D is TRBD1 (6 bases). The CDR3 contains 16 residues. Trimming took off 1 base at V and 4 bases at J, with 14 bases between the two ends. Germline V gene lookup returns CDR1 MGHRA and CDR2 YSYEKL. The CDR3 DNA reads as TGCGCCAGCAGCCAAGGTCGGGGGGCTCGGAATCAGCCCCAGCATTTT. Translating it yields CASSQGRGARNQPQHF.

This sequence joins TRBV15 and TRBJ2-3; D not certain. Trimming removed 0 bases at V and 5 bases at J, with 9 bases between. The CDR3 has 14 residues. Germline CDR1 LNHNV, CDR2 YYDKDF (reference sequence). The chain's CDR3 is CATSRDQWQDTQYF. CDR3 DNA: TGTGCCACCAGCAGAGATCAATGGCAAGATACGCAGTATTTT.

CDR3 coding DNA: TGTGCCAGCAGTTACTCGAGGGACAGCGGTGGAAAACTGTTTTTT. Translation: CASSYSRDSGGKLFF. The chain couples TRBV6-5 to TRBJ1-4; 7 nucleotides align to TRBD1. Germline V gene lookup returns CDR1 MNHEY and CDR2 SVGAGI. Trimming took 0 bases from V and 10 from J; bases not matched to a gene: 8. This CDR3 has 15 residues.

The gene calls are TRBV7-2 and TRBJ2-1; 14 bases are shared with TRBD2. Looked up from germline, CDR1 is SGHTA and CDR2 is FQGNSA. This CDR3 is built from 17 residues. After removal of 2 bases from V and 9 bases from J, the junction contained 9 bases not matched to a gene. The CDR3 spells CASSLPGTSGSDSEQFF. CDR3 in DNA: TGTGCCAGCAGCTTACCTGGGACTAGCGGGAGTGACAGTGAGCAGTTCTTC.

This chain links TRBV4-2 with TRBJ2-4, with TRBD2 identical over 12 bases. J lost 0 bases, V lost 3 bases, and 18 bases had no gene match. Germline V gene lookup returns CDR1 LGHNA and CDR2 YNFKEQ. The CDR3 extends over 22 amino acids. The CDR3 protein is CASSHSYVRLAGGGVAKNIQYF. CDR3 sequence (DNA): TGTGCCAGCAGCCACTCATACGTCCGCCTAGCGGGAGGGGGGGTAGCCAAAAACATTCAGTACTTC.

The chain is built from TRBV2 and TRBJ1-1; TRBD1 agrees at 8 bases. Germline V lookup: CDR1 SNHLY, CDR2 FYNNEI. J was trimmed by 2 bases and V by 6 bases; bases with no gene match: 17. This CDR3 is built from 18 residues. The CDR3 region is CASRLGQGPERSNTEAFF. The CDR3 DNA reads as TGTGCCAGCAGGCTTGGACAGGGCCCAGAACGGTCAAACACTGAAGCTTTCTTT.

The chain combines TRBV25-1 with TRBJ2-5; D not resolved. In germline, CDR1 is MGHDK, CDR2 SYGVNS. The CDR3 extends over 11 amino acids. The V and J ends lost 4 bases and 7 bases respectively, with 7 bases between them. The CDR3 region has the DNA TGTGCCAGCAGTGGCCCCAGGACCCAGTACTTC. This translates into CASSGPRTQYF.

The genes are TRBV25-1 and TRBJ2-1, with no clear D. The CDR3 has 13 amino acids. The germline V and J ends were trimmed by 6 bases and 15 bases, with 21 bases remaining between them. The germline V gene has CDR1 MGHDK and CDR2 SYGVNS. CDR3 nucleotides: TGTGCCAGCAGGGCTCCCTCCCCCTCCCTTCTGTTCTTC. This sequence encodes CASRAPSPSLLFF. Filled out from reference TRBV25-1 and TRBJ2-1, the complete variable domain reads EADIYQTPRYLVIGTGKKITLECSQTMGHDKMYWYQQDPGMELHLIHYSYGVNSTEKGDLSSESTVSRIRTEHFPLTLESARPSHTSQYLCASRAPSPSLLFFGPGTRLTVL.